The next 25 T cell receptor beta chains were all read from a single sample in a study of cytomegalovirus exposure and HLA in healthy donors. Primers included in the PCR were 60 Vbeta and 13 Jbeta primers. This table comes from immunoSEQ multiplex PCR, and its TCRdb copy is limited to in-frame clones, with some not included. The sample yields tens of thousands of clones, 55% to 75% seen once. Sequenced material: PBMCs. These receptors originate from a man aged 50 to 60 in good health and CMV-seronegative.

This clone was seen more than once but under ten times. The chain couples TRBV5-1 to TRBJ2-2; 7 bases are a match to TRBD1. Looked up from germline, CDR1 is SGHRS and CDR2 is YFSETQ. The CDR3 sequence is 14 residues long. The V gene end was trimmed by 4 bases and the J gene end by 5 bases; junction bases not matched to a gene: 5. CDR3 in amino acids: CASSIRDSTGELFF. CDR3 in DNA: TGCGCCAGCAGCATTAGGGACAGTACCGGGGAGCTGTTTTTT.

This chain joins TRBV5-1 and TRBJ1-4; 7 bases align to TRBD1. This CDR3 region has 13 residues. Germline V gene sequence: CDR1 SGHRS, CDR2 YFSETQ. Trimming at V came to 4 bases and at J to 5 bases, leaving 2 bases not matched to a gene. The CDR3 sequence: CASSEGQNEKLFF. The DNA for the CDR3 is TGCGCCAGCAGCGAGGGACAGAATGAAAAACTGTTTTTT.

The chain joins TRBV25-1 to TRBJ2-2; 7 positions agree with TRBD1. With V trimmed by 3 bases and J by 4 bases, 5 bases remained unmatched. Germline assignment: CDR1 MGHDK and CDR2 SYGVNS. This CDR3 is built from 15 residues. CDR3 residues: CASSDRTGPTGELFF. The DNA for the CDR3 is TGTGCCAGCAGTGACCGGACAGGCCCCACCGGGGAGCTGTTTTTT.

This sequence joins TRBV2 and TRBJ2-5; possibly TRBD2 for D (5 bases). V lost 6 bases, J lost 7 bases, and 9 bases lay in between. From germline, CDR1 is SNHLY and CDR2 FYNNEI. CDR3 size: 11 residues. The CDR3 loop reads CASRGEGTQYF. The CDR3 DNA follows: TGTGCCAGCAGGGGCGAGGGGACCCAGTACTTC.

In DNA form, the CDR3 reads TGCAGCGTTGTCCCCTTGCAGGGGCCTCCGGGCACCGGGGAGCTGTTTTTT. It translates to CSVVPLQGPPGTGELFF. The chain carries TRBV29-1 and TRBJ2-2; a possible D gene is TRBD1 (6 bases). Germline CDR1 and CDR2: SQVTM and ANQGSEA. The CDR3 sequence is 17 residues long. V lost 4 bases and J 4 bases, leaving 22 bases between the germline ends.

The V gene is TRBV9, the J gene TRBJ1-1; possibly TRBD1 for D (6 bases). Germline V CDR1 and CDR2: SGDLS, YYNGEE. The V end lost 4 bases, the J end lost 0 bases, and 10 bases lay between the germline ends. The CDR3 is 14 residues long. The CDR3, as DNA: TGTGCCAGCAGCCTCGGGACAATGAACACTGAAGCTTTCTTT. Encoded protein: CASSLGTMNTEAFF.

This clone was counted a single time. CDR3 nucleotide sequence: TGTGCCAGCAAAACCGACACTTACAATGAGCAGTTCTTC. Its protein is CASKTDTYNEQFF. This rearrangement joins TRBV6-5 to TRBJ2-1; D is ambiguous. The V end was cut by 7 bases, the J end by 4 bases, with 11 bases between. The CDR3 has 13 amino acids. The germline V gene encodes CDR1 MNHEY and CDR2 SVGAGI.

The V call is TRBV4-3, the J call TRBJ1-4; TRBD1 is a possible D gene (6 bases). The CDR3 sequence is 18 residues long. With 0 bases removed from V and 5 bases from J, the gap between germline ends came to 19 bases. Germline V gives CDR1 LGHNA, CDR2 YSLEER. As DNA, the CDR3 is TGCGCCAGCAGCCAAGAAGGAACTTGGACAGCTACGAATGAAAAACTGTTTTTT. Translation gives CASSQEGTWTATNEKLFF.

This clone appeared once. This chain uses TRBV4-3 with TRBJ1-5; D is possibly TRBD1 (5 bases). Germline CDR1 LGHNA, CDR2 YSLEER. V gave up 3 bases and J gave up 2 bases, with 11 bases separating them. The CDR3 loop spans 15 amino acids. This chain's CDR3 is CASSQITGGNQPQHF. CDR3 DNA sequence: TGCGCCAGCAGCCAGATTACAGGAGGCAATCAGCCCCAGCATTTT.

As for this clone: A read error may account for a junction end that differs from germline. This chain connects TRBV7-8 to TRBJ1-1, with D possibly matching TRBD1 (5 bases). CDR1 and CDR2 (germline): SGHVS, FQNEAQ. The CDR3 length is 14 residues. CDR3 DNA: TGTGCCAACAGCTCCGGAAGGGGGAACACTGAAGCTTTCTTT. Amino acids: CANSSGRGNTEAFF.

This clone was found a few times. The rearrangement joins TRBV15 to TRBJ2-7, with 11 bases matching TRBD2. The junction had 7 bases not matched to a gene; V was cut back by 4 bases and J by 2 bases. Germline values: CDR1 LNHNV, CDR2 YYDKDF (reference sequence). The CDR3 length is 16 residues. The CDR3 DNA follows: TGTGCCACCAGCAAGCTAGCGGGAGGTCTGACCTACGAGCAGTACGTC. Encoded protein: CATSKLAGGLTYEQYV.

The DNA for the CDR3 is TGTGCCAGCAGCCGTCAGGGGTCCGAGCTGTTTTTT. Residues: CASSRQGSELFF. V and J are TRBV5-4 and TRBJ2-2, with a possible D match to TRBD1 (6 bases). This CDR3 has 12 amino acids. In germline, CDR1 is SGHNT, CDR2 YYREEE (reference sequence). V lost 4 bases and J lost 11, with 12 bases in between.

This clone was seen just once. This chain joins TRBV7-2 and TRBJ1-2; D might be TRBD1 (5 bases). Germline CDR1 reads SGHTA; CDR2 reads FQGNSA. The CDR3 covers 15 residues. V lost 1 base to trimming and J lost 4 bases, with 13 bases between them. The CDR3 DNA follows: TGTGCCAGCAGCTTAGTAGCAGGAGGGACCTATGGCTACACCTTC. It is translated as CASSLVAGGTYGYTF. The full variable domain, completed using reference TRBV7-2 and TRBJ1-2, is GAGVSQSPSNKVTEKGKDVELRCDPISGHTALYWYRQSLGQGLEFLIYFQGNSAPDKSGLPSDRFSAERTGGSVSTLTIQRTQQEDSAVYLCASSLVAGGTYGYTFGSGTRLTVV.

This chain links TRBV28 with TRBJ1-4, with 7 bases aligning to TRBD1. V was clipped by 4 bases and J by 7 bases; unmatched bases: 9. The CDR3 has 15 amino acids. CDR1 is MDHEN and CDR2 is SYDVKM in the germline V gene. Here the CDR3 reads CASSSAGTASEKLFF. DNA of the CDR3: TGTGCCAGCAGTTCGGCCGGGACAGCCAGTGAAAAACTGTTTTTT.

This clone was detected only once. This chain links TRBV5-6 with TRBJ2-7; 7 bases fit TRBD2. V was clipped by 4 bases and J by 2 bases; unmatched bases: 6. The CDR3 totals 14 residues. CDR1 SGHDT and CDR2 YYEEEE come from the germline V gene. The CDR3 DNA sequence: TGTGCCAGCAGCCATAGCGGGTTACCCTACGAGCAGTACGTC. It specifies CASSHSGLPYEQYV.

Comment on this clone: Lacking the conserved final phenylalanine or tryptophan, this CDR3 likely reflects a read error. V usage is TRBV11-2 and J usage is TRBJ1-2; D unresolved. This CDR3 spans 14 amino acids. Germline loops: CDR1 SGHAT, CDR2 FQNNGV. The V gene lost 4 bases and the J gene lost 4 bases, with 13 bases spanning the gap. The CDR3 bases are TGTGCCAGCAGCTCCCCGGGGAGACGCTATGGCTACACCGTC. Residues: CASSSPGRRYGYTV.

The V gene is TRBV5-1, the J gene TRBJ2-5; D gene ambiguous. The CDR3 totals 11 residues. Germline loops: CDR1 SGHRS, CDR2 YFSETQ. The V end was cut by 4 bases, the J end by 3 bases, with 4 bases between. The CDR3 region is CASSAEETQYF. CDR3 nucleotides: TGCGCCAGCAGCGCGGAAGAGACCCAGTACTTC.

The chain recombines TRBV7-6 with TRBJ2-5; possibly TRBD2 for D (7 bases). V was pared by 0 bases and J by 5 bases, with 22 bases between. The CDR3 totals 18 residues. Germline V CDR1 and CDR2: SGHVS, FNYEAQ. CDR3 in amino acids: CASSLARDYDWGGETQYF. CDR3 in DNA: TGTGCCAGCAGCTTAGCCCGGGACTACGATTGGGGGGGCGAGACCCAGTACTTC.

The sample holds one count of this clone. The J gene is TRBJ2-5, the V gene TRBV9, with 9 bases matching TRBD1. CDR3 length equals 15 residues. V was clipped by 1 base and J by 4 bases; unmatched bases: 5. Germline V CDR1 and CDR2: SGDLS, YYNGEE. The CDR3: CASSVSQTGGETQYF. In nucleotides, the CDR3 is TGTGCCAGCAGCGTAAGTCAGACAGGGGGAGAGACCCAGTACTTC.

This chain links TRBV2 with TRBJ1-1; perhaps TRBD1 as D (5 bases). Deletions cut 3 bases from V and 3 bases from J, with 11 bases between. Per the germline V gene, CDR1 is SNHLY and CDR2 is FYNNEI. The CDR3 has 14 amino acids. CDR3 residues: CASSEGGRHTEAFF. The CDR3 DNA is TGTGCCAGCAGTGAGGGGGGTCGGCACACTGAAGCTTTCTTT.

This clone was recorded once. The CDR3 bases are TGTGCCAGCAGAGACAGGGTTAACTATGGCTACACCTTC. Translated, it gives CASRDRVNYGYTF. The chain carries TRBV28 and TRBJ1-2; 7 nucleotides align to TRBD1. Germline values: CDR1 MDHEN, CDR2 SYDVKM. The CDR3 runs to 13 residues. V trimming: 6 bases; J trimming: 1 base; junction bases outside the gene matches: 2.

The chain is built from TRBV4-3 and TRBJ1-2, with TRBD1 identical over 7 bases. The CDR3 runs to 15 residues. With V trimmed by 0 bases and J by 4 bases, 5 bases remained unmatched. CDR1 and CDR2 (germline): LGHNA, YSLEER. For the CDR3, the DNA is TGCGCCAGCAGCCAAGACGACAGGGAGTTCTATGGCTACACCTTC. Amino acid sequence: CASSQDDREFYGYTF.

The chain recombines TRBV19 with TRBJ1-5; 8 bases match TRBD1. V shed 4 bases and J 0 bases; nucleotides not matched to a gene: 5. The CDR3 length is 16 residues. Germline loops: CDR1 LNHDA, CDR2 SQIVND (reference sequence). CDR3 sequence (DNA): TGTGCCAGTAGTAGCGACAGGGGTTATAGCAATCAGCCCCAGCATTTT. Its translation is CASSSDRGYSNQPQHF.

The gene calls are TRBV7-6 and TRBJ2-1, with D possibly being TRBD1 (5 bases). Germline lookup yields CDR1 SGHVS and CDR2 FNYEAQ. Trimming removed 1 base at V and 8 bases at J, with 21 bases between. The CDR3 is 17 amino acids. The DNA of the CDR3 is TGTGCCAGCAGCTTAGGTCCCCAGGGCCTTTATTCGGATGAGCAGTTCTTC. Translation: CASSLGPQGLYSDEQFF.

This rearrangement joins TRBV7-8 to TRBJ2-7; TRBD2 aligns across 10 bases. Unmatched junction bases numbered 16, after V lost 6 bases and J lost 5 bases. Germline CDR1 reads SGHVS; CDR2 reads FQNEAQ. This CDR3 is built from 17 residues. The CDR3 sequence is CASSKSEGLAVGDEQYV. In DNA form, the CDR3 reads TGTGCCAGCAGTAAAAGCGAAGGACTAGCGGTGGGGGACGAGCAGTACGTC.